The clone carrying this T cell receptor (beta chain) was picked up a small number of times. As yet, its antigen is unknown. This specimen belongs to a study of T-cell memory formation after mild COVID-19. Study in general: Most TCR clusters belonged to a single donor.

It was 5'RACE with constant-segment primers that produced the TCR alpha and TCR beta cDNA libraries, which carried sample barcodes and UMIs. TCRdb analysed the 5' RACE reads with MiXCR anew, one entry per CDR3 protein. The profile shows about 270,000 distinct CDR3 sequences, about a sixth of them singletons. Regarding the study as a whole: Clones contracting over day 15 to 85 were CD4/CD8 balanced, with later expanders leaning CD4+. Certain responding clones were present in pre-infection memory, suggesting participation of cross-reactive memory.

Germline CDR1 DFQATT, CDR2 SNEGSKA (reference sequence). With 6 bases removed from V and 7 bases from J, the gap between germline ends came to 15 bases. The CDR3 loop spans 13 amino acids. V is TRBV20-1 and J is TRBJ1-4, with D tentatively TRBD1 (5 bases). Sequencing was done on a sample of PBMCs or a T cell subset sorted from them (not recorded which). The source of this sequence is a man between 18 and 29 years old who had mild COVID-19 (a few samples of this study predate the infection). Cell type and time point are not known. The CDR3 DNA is TGCAGTGCGTCGCGGACGAGGGGTGAAAAACTGTTTTTT. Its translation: CSASRTRGEKLFF.